This passage covers 25 T cell receptor beta chains from one sample sequenced in a study of cytomegalovirus exposure and HLA in healthy donors. In the PCR, 60 Vbeta and 13 Jbeta primers were used. Method: immunoSEQ multiplex PCR; TCRdb's copy keeps in-frame clones and lacks some. The data show some 130,000 clones, around 79% seen once. Specimen: PBMCs. The receptors were sampled from a man aged 18 to 29 in good health and CMV-seronegative.

This chain joins TRBV2 and TRBJ1-4, with a tentative D call TRBD1 (5 bases). CDR3 length equals 15 residues. Per the germline V gene, CDR1 is SNHLY and CDR2 is FYNNEI. Trimming removed 6 bases from V and 8 bases from J, with 19 bases in between. The CDR3 nucleotides are TGTGCCAGCAGCGGGCGCGGGAGACGGGGGGAAAAACTGTTTTTT. Amino acid sequence: CASSGRGRRGEKLFF. Full variable domain (outside the CDR3, taken from reference TRBV2 and TRBJ1-4): EPEVTQTPSHQVTQMGQEVILRCVPISNHLYFYWYRQILGQKVEFLVSFYNNEISEKSEIFDDQFSVERPDGSNFTLKIRSTKLEDSAMYFCASSGRGRRGEKLFFGSGTQLSVL.

The CDR3 region has the DNA TGTGCCAGCAGCCGTGCGGGGGGTTCCTACAATGAGCAGTTCTTC. Protein: CASSRAGGSYNEQFF. V is TRBV7-9 and J is TRBJ2-1; TRBD2 matches 8 bases. CDR1 is SEHNR and CDR2 is FQNEAQ in the germline V gene (reference sequence). The CDR3 is made up of 15 amino acids. V lost 5 bases to trimming and J lost 1 base; unmatched junction nucleotides: 4.

The CDR3 protein is CASSQQGSEAFF. The CDR3, as DNA: TGTGCCAGCAGCCAACAGGGATCTGAAGCTTTCTTT. This chain joins TRBV7-2 and TRBJ1-1; D is possibly TRBD1 (6 bases). The CDR3 contains 12 residues. The germline V gene has CDR1 SGHTA and CDR2 FQGNSA. The ends were cut back, 5 bases at V and 6 bases at J, with 10 bases in the middle.

The chain is built from TRBV5-1 and TRBJ2-3, with a weak D call TRBD1 (7 bases). There are 14 residues in the CDR3. The germline gives CDR1 SGHRS, CDR2 YFSETQ. V gave up 4 bases and J gave up 5 bases, with 14 bases separating them. CDR3 coding DNA: TGCGCCAGCAGCCCGCGACAGGGAGGAGATACGCAGTATTTT. Amino acid sequence: CASSPRQGGDTQYF. The full variable domain, completed using reference TRBV5-1 and TRBJ2-3, is KAGVTQTPRYLIKTRGQQVTLSCSPISGHRSVSWYQQTPGQGLQFLFEYFSETQRNKGNFPGRFSGRQFSNSRSEMNVSTLELGDSALYLCASSPRQGGDTQYFGPGTRLTVL.

This chain joins TRBV7-2 and TRBJ2-1; 9 bases match TRBD1. This CDR3 spans 16 amino acids. V trimming: 4 bases; J trimming: 0 bases; junction bases outside the gene matches: 4. The germline V gene has CDR1 SGHTA and CDR2 FQGNSA. The CDR3 DNA is TGTGCCAGCAGCTGGCAGGACAGGGGCTCCTACAATGAGCAGTTCTTC. Translation: CASSWQDRGSYNEQFF.

The sample holds one count of this clone. CDR3 bases: TGTGCCAGCTATGGGGCCTTACGAACGACAGAGCCGAGCTCCTATAATTCACCCCTCCACTTT. Protein: CASYGALRTTEPSSYNSPLHF. V usage is TRBV2 and J usage is TRBJ1-6; D possibly corresponds to TRBD1 (5 bases). The germline V gene has CDR1 SNHLY and CDR2 FYNNEI. The V end lost 8 bases, the J end lost 0 bases, and 29 bases lay between the germline ends. This CDR3 has 21 residues. Filled out from reference TRBV2 and TRBJ1-6, the complete variable domain reads EPEVTQTPSHQVTQMGQEVILRCVPISNHLYFYWYRQILGQKVEFLVSFYNNEISEKSEIFDDQFSVERPDGSNFTLKIRSTKLEDSAMYFCASYGALRTTEPSSYNSPLHFGNGTRLTVT.

The chain joins TRBV30 to TRBJ1-2, with D tentatively TRBD1 (5 bases). This CDR3 has 11 residues. The germline V and J ends were trimmed by 7 bases and 8 bases, with 14 bases remaining between them. The germline V gene has CDR1 GTSNPN and CDR2 SVGIG (reference sequence). The CDR3 sequence: CASHGTIGYTF. DNA of the CDR3: TGTGCCTCGCACGGGACTATAGGCTACACCTTC. The full variable domain, in which reference TRBV30 and TRBJ1-2 provide the parts outside the CDR3, is SQTIHQWPATLVQPVGSPLSLECTVEGTSNPNLYWYRQAAGRGLQLLFYSVGIGQISSEVPQNLSASRPQDRQFILSSKKLLLSDSGFYLCASHGTIGYTFGSGTRLTVV.

The CDR3 sequence is CASKNRGNYNSPLHF. The CDR3 nucleotides read TGTGCCAGCAAAAACAGGGGGAATTATAATTCACCCCTCCACTTT. The rearrangement uses TRBV6-5 and TRBJ1-6, with 8 bases matching TRBD1. The CDR3 runs 15 residues. Per germline, CDR1 MNHEY and CDR2 SVGAGI. V shed 7 bases, J shed 4 bases, and the junction held 6 bases outside the gene matches.

The rearrangement joins TRBV2 to TRBJ1-1; the D gene is possibly TRBD1 (6 bases). CDR1 is SNHLY, CDR2 FYNNEI, per germline. Trimming removed 8 bases from V and 1 base from J, with 11 bases in between. The length of the CDR3 is 13 residues. The CDR3 is CASLGHPNTEAFF. The CDR3 DNA reads TGTGCCAGCCTGGGACACCCGAACACTGAAGCTTTCTTT.

This clone was seen more than once but under ten times. This chain connects TRBV19 to TRBJ1-1, with 8 bases lining up with TRBD1. Per germline, CDR1 LNHDA and CDR2 SQIVND (reference sequence). The J segment lost 11 bases and the V segment lost 7 bases, leaving 21 bases of the junction unmatched. The CDR3 runs to 16 residues. This chain's CDR3 is CASITQGGPGRSGAFF. CDR3 DNA: TGTGCCAGTATTACACAGGGGGGCCCAGGACGGAGTGGGGCTTTCTTT. Filled out from reference TRBV19 and TRBJ1-1, the complete variable domain reads DGGITQSPKYLFRKEGQNVTLSCEQNLNHDAMYWYRQDPGQGLRLIYYSQIVNDFQKGDIAEGYSVSREKKESFPLTVTSAQKNPTAFYLCASITQGGPGRSGAFFGQGTRLTVV.

V gene TRBV27 combines with J gene TRBJ1-2; maybe TRBD1 (5 bases). CDR3 length: 12 amino acids. From germline, CDR1 is MNHEY and CDR2 SMNVEV (reference sequence). V was shortened by 8 bases and J by 9 bases, with 16 bases between the two germline ends. DNA of the CDR3: TGTGCCAGCTCAACTGGGCAGGGAAGCTACACCTTC. Its translation: CASSTGQGSYTF.

In its sample, this clone was seen a few times. This chain joins TRBV9 and TRBJ2-7; D perhaps matches TRBD1 (5 bases). Germline CDR1 reads SGDLS; CDR2 reads YYNGEE. The CDR3 extends over 15 amino acids. V was trimmed by 2 bases and J by 4 bases, leaving 16 bases between them. The CDR3 sequence: CASSVTAGFSYEQYF. CDR3 DNA: TGTGCCAGCAGCGTTACGGCAGGGTTCTCATACGAGCAGTACTTC.

The chain uses TRBV4-3 and TRBJ1-4; 8 positions match TRBD1. The CDR3 contains 14 residues. V shed 2 bases and J 7 bases; nucleotides not matched to a gene: 3. Per germline, CDR1 LGHNA and CDR2 YSLEER. CDR3 loop: CASSQRQGTEKLFF. The CDR3 DNA is TGCGCCAGCAGCCAAAGACAGGGGACTGAAAAACTGTTTTTT.

V usage is TRBV7-3 and J usage is TRBJ1-1; D not certain. The germline V gene has CDR1 SGHTA and CDR2 FQGTGA. The length of the CDR3 is 13 residues. V was cut by 6 bases and J by 4 bases, with 12 bases left in between. This CDR3 reads CASRRSTSTEAFF. The CDR3 DNA is TGTGCCAGCAGGCGATCAACGAGCACTGAAGCTTTCTTT.

The rearrangement joins TRBV27 to TRBJ1-1; TRBD1 is a possible D gene (5 bases). The V end lost 3 bases, the J end lost 2 bases, and 13 bases lay between the germline ends. Germline values: CDR1 MNHEY, CDR2 SMNVEV (reference sequence). This CDR3 is 15 amino acids long. In nucleotides, the CDR3 is TGTGCCAGCAGTTTGTCTACAGGTGCCAACACTGAAGCTTTCTTT. This gives the protein CASSLSTGANTEAFF.

The rearrangement uses TRBV4-3 and TRBJ1-4, with unresolved D. The CDR3 spans 16 residues. V dropped 5 bases and J dropped 1 base, with 14 bases sitting between them. The germline V gene has CDR1 LGHNA and CDR2 YSLEER. The DNA for the CDR3 is TGCGCCAGCAGCGATAGTCAGGCGAGAACTAATGAAAAACTGTTTTTT. It translates to CASSDSQARTNEKLFF.

This clone has more than one count but fewer than ten. The rearrangement uses TRBV6-5 and TRBJ1-1; D perhaps matches TRBD1 (6 bases). Trimming took 6 bases from V and 4 from J, leaving 15 bases between them. Germline V gene data show CDR1 as MNHEY and CDR2 as SVGAGI. CDR3 length: 14 amino acids. DNA of the CDR3: TGTGCCAGCAGAGCCAAGGGGGGGGGCACTGAAGCTTTCTTT. It codes for CASRAKGGGTEAFF.

The CDR3 spells CASSNDAPGEQFF. As DNA, the CDR3 is TGTGCCAGCAGCAACGATGCCCCGGGGGAGCAGTTCTTC. The chain has TRBV6-5 and TRBJ2-1; D perhaps matches TRBD2 (5 bases). CDR3 length equals 13 residues. CDR1 and CDR2 from the germline V gene are MNHEY and SVGAGI. Trimming removed 6 bases at V and 10 bases at J, with 16 bases between.

This chain connects TRBV19 to TRBJ1-3; the D gene is possibly TRBD1 (5 bases). The germline CDR1 and CDR2 sequences are LNHDA and SQIVND (reference sequence). The CDR3 length is 14 residues. V lost 10 bases and J lost 4, with 17 bases in between. This CDR3 is CATCPGEWGNTIYF. The CDR3 DNA follows: TGTGCCACGTGCCCGGGGGAGTGGGGAAACACCATATATTTT.

V and J are TRBV4-3 and TRBJ1-1, with D maybe TRBD1 (6 bases). CDR3 length: 14 residues. Trimming left V 6 bases short and J 3 bases short, with 14 bases between. Germline V gene data show CDR1 as LGHNA and CDR2 as YSLEER. The DNA of the CDR3 is TGCGCCAGCAGTCCAACTCAGGGGCACACTGAAGCTTTCTTT. Translation: CASSPTQGHTEAFF.

The chain recombines TRBV12-5 with TRBJ2-3, with 8 bases identical to TRBD2. Losses at the gene ends were 6 bases for V and 6 bases for J; bases not matched to a gene: 11. CDR3 size: 15 residues. The germline V gene encodes CDR1 LGHNT and CDR2 FRNRAP. CDR3 coding DNA: TGTGCTAGTGGCCTGGTAGCGGGGAGGGGGGATACGCAGTATTTT. Amino acids: CASGLVAGRGDTQYF.

This rearrangement joins TRBV2 to TRBJ2-7, with TRBD2 identical over 9 bases. This CDR3 is 16 amino acids long. Trimming cost V 7 bases and J 1 base; bases outside gene matches: 11. Germline CDR1 and CDR2: SNHLY and FYNNEI. The CDR3 region is CASTTPGLAHSYEQYF. The DNA of the CDR3 is TGTGCCAGCACTACCCCCGGACTAGCGCATTCCTACGAGCAGTACTTC.

V gene TRBV7-9 combines with J gene TRBJ2-7; 8 positions agree with TRBD2. CDR1 is SEHNR and CDR2 is FQNEAQ in the germline V gene (reference sequence). This CDR3 has 17 amino acids. V lost 2 bases to trimming and J lost 1 base; unmatched junction nucleotides: 10. The DNA of the CDR3 is TGTGCCAGCAGCTTAATACTATGGGCGGGGGGATCCTACGAGCAGTACTTC. It codes for CASSLILWAGGSYEQYF.

The V and J genes are TRBV19 and TRBJ2-3; TRBD2 agrees at 14 bases. V dropped 3 bases and J dropped 10; count of bases not matched to a gene: 9. The CDR3 contains 16 residues. From germline, CDR1 is LNHDA and CDR2 SQIVND (reference sequence). The CDR3 region has the DNA TGTGCCAGTAGTATCTCCCGACTAGCGGGGGGGCTGGCGCAGTATTTT. Translated: CASSISRLAGGLAQYF. Looking up the rest from reference TRBV19 and TRBJ2-3 gives the full variable domain: DGGITQSPKYLFRKEGQNVTLSCEQNLNHDAMYWYRQDPGQGLRLIYYSQIVNDFQKGDIAEGYSVSREKKESFPLTVTSAQKNPTAFYLCASSISRLAGGLAQYFGPGTRLTVL.

V usage is TRBV10-3 and J usage is TRBJ1-2; 7 bases agree with TRBD1. The germline V gene encodes CDR1 ENHRY and CDR2 SYGVKD. V shed 5 bases and J 8 bases; nucleotides not matched to a gene: 5. This CDR3 is built from 12 residues. The CDR3: CAISSTGKGYTF. The CDR3 DNA reads as TGTGCCATCAGTTCGACAGGGAAGGGCTACACCTTC.